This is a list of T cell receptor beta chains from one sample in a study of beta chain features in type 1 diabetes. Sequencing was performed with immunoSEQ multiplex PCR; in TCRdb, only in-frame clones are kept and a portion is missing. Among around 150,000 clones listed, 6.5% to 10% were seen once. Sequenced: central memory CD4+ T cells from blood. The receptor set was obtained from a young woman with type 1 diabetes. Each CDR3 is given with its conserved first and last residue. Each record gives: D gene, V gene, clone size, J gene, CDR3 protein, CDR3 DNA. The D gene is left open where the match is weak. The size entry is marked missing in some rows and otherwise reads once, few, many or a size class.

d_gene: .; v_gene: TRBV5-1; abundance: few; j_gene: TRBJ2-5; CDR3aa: CASSLDFTGIGETQYF; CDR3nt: TGCGCCAGCAGCTTGGACTTCACAGGGATCGGGGAGACCCAGTACTTC
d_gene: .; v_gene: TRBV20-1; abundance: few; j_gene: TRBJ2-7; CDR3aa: CSARRDEQYF; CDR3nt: TGCAGTGCTAGAAGAGACGAGCAGTACTTC
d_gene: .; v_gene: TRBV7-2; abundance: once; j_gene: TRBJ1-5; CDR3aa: CASSLNSLNQPQHF; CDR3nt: TGTGCCAGCAGCTTGAACAGCCTAAATCAGCCCCAGCATTTT
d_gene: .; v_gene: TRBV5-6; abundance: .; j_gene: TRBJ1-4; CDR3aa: CASSLQFNEKLLF; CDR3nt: TGTGCCAGCAGTCTACAGTTCAACGAAAAACTGCTTTTT
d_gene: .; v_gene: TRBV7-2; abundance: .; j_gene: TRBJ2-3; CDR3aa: CASSTSRDSDTQYF; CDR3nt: TGTGCCAGCAGCACCTCCCGGGACTCCGATACGCAGTATTTT
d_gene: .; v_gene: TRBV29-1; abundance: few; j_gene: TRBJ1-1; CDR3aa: CSVAPGPGAFF; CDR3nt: TGCAGCGTTGCCCCGGGTCCCGGGGCTTTCTTT
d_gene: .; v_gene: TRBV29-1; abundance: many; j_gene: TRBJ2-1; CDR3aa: CSVEPRGAEQFF; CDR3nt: TGCAGCGTGGAACCTCGAGGAGCCGAGCAGTTCTTC
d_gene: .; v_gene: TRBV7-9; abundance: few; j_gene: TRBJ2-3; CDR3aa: CASSLGLHGRTDTQYF; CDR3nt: TGTGCCAGCAGCTTAGGACTACACGGTAGAACAGATACGCAGTATTTT
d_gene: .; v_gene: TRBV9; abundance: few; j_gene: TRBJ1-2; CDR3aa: CASSVPGGQGYTF; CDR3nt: TGTGCCAGCAGCGTGCCCGGGGGGCAAGGCTACACCTTC
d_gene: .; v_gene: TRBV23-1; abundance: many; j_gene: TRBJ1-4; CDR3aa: CASRTLTGKANEKLFF; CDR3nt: TGCGCCAGCCGAACATTAACAGGAAAGGCTAATGAAAAACTGTTTTTT
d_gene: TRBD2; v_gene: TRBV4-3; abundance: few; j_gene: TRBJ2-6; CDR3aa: CASSQDPPSGIGGANVLTF; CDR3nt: TGCGCCAGCAGCCAAGACCCCCCTAGCGGGATCGGTGGGGCCAACGTCCTGACTTTC
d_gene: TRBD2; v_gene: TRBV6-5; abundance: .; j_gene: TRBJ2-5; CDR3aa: CASQTGGASETQYF; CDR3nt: TGTGCCAGCCAGACCGGGGGGGCATCTGAGACCCAGTACTTC
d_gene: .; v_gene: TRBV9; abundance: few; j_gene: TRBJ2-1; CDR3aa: CASSVTPSSYNEQFF; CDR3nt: TGTGCCAGCAGCGTCACTCCGAGCTCCTACAATGAGCAGTTCTTC
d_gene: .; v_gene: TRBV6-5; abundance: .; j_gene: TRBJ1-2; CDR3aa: CASRTGGAYGYTF; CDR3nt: TGTGCCAGCAGAACGGGGGGAGCCTATGGCTACACCTTC
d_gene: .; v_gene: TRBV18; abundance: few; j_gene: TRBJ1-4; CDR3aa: CASSNNDEKLFF; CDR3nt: TGTGCCAGCTCAAACAATGATGAAAAACTGTTTTTT
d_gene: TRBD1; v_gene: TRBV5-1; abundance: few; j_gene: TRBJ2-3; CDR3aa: CASVRDRAYTDTQYF; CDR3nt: TGCGCCAGCGTCCGGGACAGGGCTTACACAGATACGCAGTATTTT
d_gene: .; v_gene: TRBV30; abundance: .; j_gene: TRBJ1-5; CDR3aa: CAWQQGTGNQPQHF; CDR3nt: TGTGCCTGGCAACAGGGAACAGGCAATCAGCCCCAGCATTTT
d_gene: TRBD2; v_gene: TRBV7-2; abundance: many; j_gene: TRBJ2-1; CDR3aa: CASSPSSGGAWYNEQFF; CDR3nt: TGTGCCAGCAGCCCCTCTAGCGGGGGGGCCTGGTACAATGAGCAGTTCTTC
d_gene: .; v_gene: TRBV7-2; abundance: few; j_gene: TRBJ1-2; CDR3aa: CASSQDTNYGYTF; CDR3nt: TGTGCCAGCAGCCAAGACACCAACTATGGCTACACCTTC
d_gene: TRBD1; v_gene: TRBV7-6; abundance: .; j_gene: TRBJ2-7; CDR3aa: CASSRTGQGYYEQYF; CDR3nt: TGTGCCAGCAGCCGTACCGGACAGGGGTACTACGAGCAGTACTTC
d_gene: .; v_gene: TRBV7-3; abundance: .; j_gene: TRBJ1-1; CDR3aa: CASSLTGGETEAFF; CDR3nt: TGTGCCAGCAGCCTAACGGGAGGGGAGACTGAAGCTTTCTTT
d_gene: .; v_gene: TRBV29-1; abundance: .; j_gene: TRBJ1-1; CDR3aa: CSVRRVNTEAFF; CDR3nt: TGCAGCGTGAGGCGCGTGAACACTGAAGCTTTCTTT
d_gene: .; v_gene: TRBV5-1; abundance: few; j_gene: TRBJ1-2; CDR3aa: CASSLSLAGLGGYTF; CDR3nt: TGCGCCAGCAGCTTGTCCCTAGCGGGACTAGGCGGCTACACCTTC
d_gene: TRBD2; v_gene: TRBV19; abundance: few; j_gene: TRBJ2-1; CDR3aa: CASRVLGLAGVEQFF; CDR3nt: TGTGCCAGTAGGGTTTTGGGCCTAGCGGGAGTTGAGCAGTTCTTC
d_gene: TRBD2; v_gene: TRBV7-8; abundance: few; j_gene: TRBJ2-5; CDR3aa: CASSLARRGAQETQYF; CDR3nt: TGTGCCAGCAGCTTAGCGAGGCGGGGGGCCCAAGAGACCCAGTACTTC
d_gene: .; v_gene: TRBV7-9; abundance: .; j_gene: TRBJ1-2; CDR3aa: CASSFGTRGNYGYTF; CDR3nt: TGTGCCAGCAGCTTCGGGACTAGGGGTAACTATGGCTACACCTTC
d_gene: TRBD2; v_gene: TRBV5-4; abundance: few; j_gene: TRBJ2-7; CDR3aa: CASSQTSGIHEQYF; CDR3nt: TGTGCCAGCAGCCAAACTAGCGGGATCCACGAGCAGTACTTC
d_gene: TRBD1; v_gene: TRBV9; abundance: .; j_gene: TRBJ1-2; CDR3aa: CASSVGGGTAYGYTF; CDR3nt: TGTGCCAGCAGCGTAGGAGGGGGGACAGCCTATGGCTACACCTTC
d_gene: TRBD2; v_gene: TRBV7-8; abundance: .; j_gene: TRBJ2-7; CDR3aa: CASSLSLAGVRYEQYF; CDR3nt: TGTGCCAGCAGCCTTTCGTTAGCGGGAGTCCGGTACGAGCAGTACTTC
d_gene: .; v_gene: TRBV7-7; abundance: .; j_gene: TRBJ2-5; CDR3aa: CASGADQETQYF; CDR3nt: TGTGCCAGCGGGGCGGACCAAGAGACCCAGTACTTC
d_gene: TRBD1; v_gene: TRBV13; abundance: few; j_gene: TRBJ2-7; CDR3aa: CASSPRTGRTREQYF; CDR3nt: TGTGCCAGCAGCCCCCGGACAGGTCGTACGAGGGAGCAGTACTTC
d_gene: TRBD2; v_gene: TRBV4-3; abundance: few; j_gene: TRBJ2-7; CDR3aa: CASSQAAPGGSTYEQYF; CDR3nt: TGCGCCAGCAGCCAGGCTGCGCCCGGCGGGAGTACGTACGAGCAGTACTTC
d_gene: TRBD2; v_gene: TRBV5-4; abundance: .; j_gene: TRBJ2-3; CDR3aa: CATHGLAGEYTQYF; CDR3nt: TGTGCCACCCATGGACTAGCGGGGGAGTATACGCAGTATTTT
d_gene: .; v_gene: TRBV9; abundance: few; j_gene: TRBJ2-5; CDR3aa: CASSPMGAETQYF; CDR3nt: TGTGCCAGCAGCCCAATGGGAGCAGAGACCCAGTACTTC
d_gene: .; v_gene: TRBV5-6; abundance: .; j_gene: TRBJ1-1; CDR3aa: CASSFVRGMNTEAFF; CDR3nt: TGTGCCAGCAGCTTCGTCAGGGGTATGAACACTGAAGCTTTCTTT
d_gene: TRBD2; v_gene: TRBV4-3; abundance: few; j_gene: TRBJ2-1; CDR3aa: CASSPPGGEQFF; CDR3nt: TGCGCCAGCAGCCCGCCGGGAGGTGAGCAGTTCTTC
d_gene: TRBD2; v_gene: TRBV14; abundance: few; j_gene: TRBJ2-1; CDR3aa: CASSQELLVAGGYNEQFF; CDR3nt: TGTGCCAGCAGCCAAGAGCTTTTAGTAGCGGGAGGGTACAATGAGCAGTTCTTC
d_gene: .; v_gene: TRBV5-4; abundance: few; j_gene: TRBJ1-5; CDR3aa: CASSLEGDNQPQHF; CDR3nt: TGTGCCAGCAGCTTGGAGGGAGACAATCAGCCCCAGCATTTT
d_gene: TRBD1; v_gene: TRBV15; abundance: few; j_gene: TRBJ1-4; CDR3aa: CATSRDRGTGGMMIF; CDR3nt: TGTGCCACCAGCAGAGATAGAGGGACAGGGGGCATGATGATTTTT
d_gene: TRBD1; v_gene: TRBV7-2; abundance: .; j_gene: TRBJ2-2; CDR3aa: CASRPGTGRTGELFF; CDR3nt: TGTGCCAGCAGACCCGGGACAGGGAGAACCGGGGAGCTGTTTTTT
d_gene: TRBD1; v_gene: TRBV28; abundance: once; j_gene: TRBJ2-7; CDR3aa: CASSSSTGGYYEQYF; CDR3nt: TGTGCCAGCAGTTCCTCGACAGGGGGCTACTACGAGCAGTACTTC
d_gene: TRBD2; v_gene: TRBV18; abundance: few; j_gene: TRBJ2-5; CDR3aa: CASSRAAGGETQYF; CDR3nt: TGTGCCAGCTCACGGGCCGCGGGGGGAGAGACCCAGTACTTC
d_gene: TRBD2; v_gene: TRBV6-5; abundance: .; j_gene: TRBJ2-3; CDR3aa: CASSWGGDVTDTQYF; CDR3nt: TGTGCCAGTTCTTGGGGGGGGGACGTCACAGATACGCAGTATTTT
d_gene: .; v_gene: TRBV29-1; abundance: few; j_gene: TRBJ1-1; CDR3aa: CSVIRTQGSEAFF; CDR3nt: TGCAGCGTTATCAGGACTCAAGGCTCTGAAGCTTTCTTT
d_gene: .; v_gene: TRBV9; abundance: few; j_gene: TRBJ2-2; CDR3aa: CASSVGTPGTGELFF; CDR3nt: TGTGCCAGCAGCGTAGGAACTCCAGGGACCGGGGAGCTGTTTTTT
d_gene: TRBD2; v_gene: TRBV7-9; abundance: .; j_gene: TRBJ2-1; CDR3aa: CASSLRDYNNEQFF; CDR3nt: TGTGCCAGCAGCTTAAGGGACTACAACAATGAGCAGTTCTTC
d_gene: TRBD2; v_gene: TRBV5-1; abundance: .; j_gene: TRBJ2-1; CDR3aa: CASSLGLAGNYNEQFF; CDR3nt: TGCGCCAGCAGCTTGGGGCTAGCGGGGAACTACAATGAGCAGTTCTTC
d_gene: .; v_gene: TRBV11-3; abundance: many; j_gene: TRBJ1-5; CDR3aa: CASSSSGLEQPQHF; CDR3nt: TGTGCCAGCAGCTCTTCAGGGCTCGAGCAGCCCCAGCATTTT
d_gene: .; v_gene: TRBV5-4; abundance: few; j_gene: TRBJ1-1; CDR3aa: CASSRRTDTEAFF; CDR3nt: TGTGCCAGCAGCCGACGGACAGACACTGAAGCTTTCTTT
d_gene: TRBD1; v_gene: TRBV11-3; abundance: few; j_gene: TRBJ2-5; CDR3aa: CASSTEGASMETQYF; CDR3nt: TGTGCCAGCAGCACAGAGGGGGCAAGTATGGAGACCCAGTACTTC
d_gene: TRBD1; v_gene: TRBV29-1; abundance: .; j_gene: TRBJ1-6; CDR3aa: CSLPEQRGQTNSPLHF; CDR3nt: TGCAGCTTACCTGAGCAACGGGGACAGACTAATTCACCCCTCCACTTT
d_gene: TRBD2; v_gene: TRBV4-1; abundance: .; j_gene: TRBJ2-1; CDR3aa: CASSRRTSGTHNEQFF; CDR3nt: TGCGCCAGCAGCCGGCGGACTAGCGGGACGCACAATGAGCAGTTCTTC
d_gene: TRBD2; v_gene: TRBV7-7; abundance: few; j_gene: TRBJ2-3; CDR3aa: CASSISGSVDTQYF; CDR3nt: TGTGCTAGCAGCATTAGCGGGAGTGTGGATACGCAGTATTTT